This passage covers 12 T cell receptor beta chains from one sample sequenced in a study of T-cell reconstitution after alpha-beta-depleted transplantation in children. A library of TCRbeta sequences, prepared with unique molecular identifiers, was generated. Via MiXCR, TCRdb re-called the PCR reads, giving one row per CDR3 protein. The sample has some 490,000 distinct CDR3 sequences; approximately 12% are singletons. The input for sequencing was PBMCs from the stem cell graft donor, taken from the stem cell graft. The origin of the receptors is a human donor who donated a stem cell graft to a child with combined immunodeficiency.

This clonotype was seen a handful of times. CDR3 nucleotides: TGTGCCAGCAGTCCCCTAGCGTGGAGCGCAGATACGCAGTATTTT. Encoded protein: CASSPLAWSADTQYF. The gene calls are TRBV6-2 or TRBV6-3 and TRBJ2-3, with a possible D match to TRBD2 (6 bases). The CDR3 is 15 amino acids. CDR1 and CDR2 from the germline V gene are MNHEY and SVGEGT. V lost 5 bases to trimming and J lost 4 bases, with 16 bases between them.

This clonotype was seen repeatedly, ten times or more. V usage is TRBV24-1 and J usage is TRBJ2-5; 7 bases fit TRBD1. Germline V lookup: CDR1 KGHDR, CDR2 SFDVKD. The CDR3 sequence is 13 residues long. Germline trimming cut 9 bases from V and 2 bases from J; bases unmatched to any gene: 5. This CDR3 reads CATRDSYQETQYF. DNA of the CDR3: TGTGCCACCCGGGACAGCTATCAAGAGACCCAGTACTTC.

This clonotype was recorded a few times. J is TRBJ2-3 and V is TRBV15; possible D gene TRBD2, 5 bases. CDR1 and CDR2 from the germline V gene are LNHNV and YYDKDF (reference sequence). The CDR3 is 15 residues long. With 1 base removed from V and 0 bases from J, the gap between germline ends came to 8 bases. In DNA, the CDR3 is TGTGCCACCAGCAGAGCGGGAACTAGCACAGATACGCAGTATTTT. It specifies CATSRAGTSTDTQYF.

This clonotype turned up a few times. The V and J genes are TRBV12-3 or TRBV12-4 and TRBJ2-1; D may be TRBD2 (7 bases). The CDR3 totals 18 residues. With 3 bases removed from V and 0 bases from J, the gap between germline ends came to 18 bases. The CDR3 sequence is CASSFVAGAQTSYNEQFF. CDR3 sequence (DNA): TGTGCCAGCAGTTTCGTGGCGGGGGCCCAAACCTCCTACAATGAGCAGTTCTTC.

This clonotype was observed a few times. The chain employs TRBV25-1 and TRBJ2-5, with D hard to call. The CDR3 sequence is 13 residues long. Trimming cost V 3 bases and J 5 bases, with 10 bases left between them. In germline, CDR1 is MGHDK, CDR2 SYGVNS. Here the CDR3 DNA reads TGTGCCAGCAGTGATTTGCAGACCGAGACCCAGTACTTC. Amino acids: CASSDLQTETQYF.

This clonotype showed up many times. This chain joins TRBV12-3 or TRBV12-4 and TRBJ1-1; the D gene is possibly TRBD1 (5 bases). This CDR3 spans 15 amino acids. Trimming took off 7 bases at V and 7 bases at J, with 22 bases between the two ends. CDR3 bases: TGTGCCAGCACCCGAGGGGCAATTGCGGGTGGTGAAGCTTTCTTT. This sequence encodes CASTRGAIAGGEAFF.

This clonotype was seen only once. This rearrangement joins TRBV12-3 or TRBV12-4 to TRBJ2-2; D perhaps matches TRBD1 (6 bases). This CDR3 spans 17 amino acids. The ends were cut back, 3 bases at V and 0 bases at J, with 14 bases in the middle. As DNA, the CDR3 is TGTGCCAGCAGTTTCCAGGGGCTCTCATCGAACACCGGGGAGCTGTTTTTT. This gives the protein CASSFQGLSSNTGELFF.

The sample holds a few counts of this clonotype. The rearrangement links TRBV27 to TRBJ2-5; 8 bases are shared with TRBD2. Losses at the gene ends were 8 bases for V and 3 bases for J; bases not matched to a gene: 2. This CDR3 is 12 amino acids long. Germline CDR1 MNHEY, CDR2 SMNVEV (reference sequence). The CDR3 region is CASAGGKETQYF. Written as DNA, the CDR3 is TGTGCCAGCGCGGGAGGTAAAGAGACCCAGTACTTC.

This CDR3 is CASSLTAPNTEAFF. The CDR3 DNA follows: TGCGCCAGCAGCTTGACGGCTCCCAACACTGAAGCTTTCTTT. This sequence joins TRBV5-1 and TRBJ1-1; D not certain. Per germline, CDR1 SGHRS and CDR2 YFSETQ. V was trimmed by 1 base and J by 2 bases, leaving 9 bases between them. This CDR3 region has 14 residues.

This clonotype was seen a handful of times. V and J are TRBV18 and TRBJ1-2; TRBD1 is a possible D gene (5 bases). V dropped 3 bases and J dropped 8 bases, with 13 bases sitting between them. CDR3 length: 13 amino acids. Germline V CDR1 and CDR2: KGHSH, LQKENI. Here the CDR3 DNA reads TGTGCCAGCTCACCGAGACGGGACGTCGGCTACACCTTC. The encoded protein is CASSPRRDVGYTF.

This clonotype has a count of ten or more. This chain connects TRBV7-9 to TRBJ2-1; perhaps D is TRBD1 or TRBD2 (5 bases each). CDR1 is SEHNR and CDR2 is FQNEAQ in the germline V gene (reference sequence). This CDR3 comprises 12 residues. The germline V and J ends were trimmed by 4 bases and 9 bases, with 10 bases remaining between them. CDR3 residues: CASSYTRGEQFF. CDR3 nucleotides: TGTGCCAGCAGCTATACTAGGGGTGAGCAGTTCTTC.

V is TRBV7-2 and J is TRBJ2-1, with 7 positions matching TRBD2. The V gene end was trimmed by 5 bases and the J gene end by 2 bases; junction bases not matched to a gene: 6. The CDR3 has 15 residues. CDR1 SGHTA and CDR2 FQGNSA come from the germline V gene. The CDR3: CASSRRGGAYNEQFF. The CDR3 nucleotides read TGTGCCAGCAGCCGACGGGGAGGGGCCTACAATGAGCAGTTCTTC.